This entry concerns a single TCR beta chain. This sample is drawn from a study of blood T cell repertoires in COVID-19. Only in-frame clones appear in the TCRdb table, and some are missing; sequencing was by immunoSEQ multiplex PCR. This table has roughly 200,000 clones, 70% to 90% appearing once. The CDR3 contains 16 residues. Germline V lookup: CDR1 SGHRS, CDR2 YFSETQ. V shed 0 bases, J shed 4 bases, and the junction held 3 bases outside the gene matches. The receptor comes from a man in his forties with active or convalescent COVID-19. The sequencing input was peripheral blood. The chain employs TRBV5-1 and TRBJ2-5; 13 positions agree with TRBD2. CDR3 in DNA: TGCGCCAGCAGCTTGGCTACTAGCGGGGGGGTAGAGACCCAGTACTTC. It yields the protein CASSLATSGGVETQYF.